This record looks at one T cell receptor (beta chain) sequence and its context. The CDR3 is made up of 15 amino acids. Losses at the gene ends were 4 bases for V and 8 bases for J; bases not matched to a gene: 12. Germline CDR1 reads SGDLS; CDR2 reads YYNGEE. Isolated RNA was reverse transcribed in full, so expressed TCRB transcripts were sequenced. TCRdb keeps only in-frame clones here, not all; method: immunoSEQ multiplex PCR. The data show approximately 84,000 clones, with approximately 32% seen just once and approximately 0.46% held by the top ten. This specimen belongs to a study of beta chain features in type 1 diabetes. Looking at the study overall: In all, 107,917,701 sorted cells from all samples were analyzed.

The sequenced sample was stem cell memory CD4+ T cells from blood. The chain couples TRBV9 to TRBJ1-5; 7 bases fit TRBD1. This sequence was found in a woman younger than 30 in good health. In DNA, the CDR3 is TGTGCCAGCAGCAAAGGGGGCAGGGGTGTAGAGCCCCAGCATTTT. Translating gives CASSKGGRGVEPQHF.